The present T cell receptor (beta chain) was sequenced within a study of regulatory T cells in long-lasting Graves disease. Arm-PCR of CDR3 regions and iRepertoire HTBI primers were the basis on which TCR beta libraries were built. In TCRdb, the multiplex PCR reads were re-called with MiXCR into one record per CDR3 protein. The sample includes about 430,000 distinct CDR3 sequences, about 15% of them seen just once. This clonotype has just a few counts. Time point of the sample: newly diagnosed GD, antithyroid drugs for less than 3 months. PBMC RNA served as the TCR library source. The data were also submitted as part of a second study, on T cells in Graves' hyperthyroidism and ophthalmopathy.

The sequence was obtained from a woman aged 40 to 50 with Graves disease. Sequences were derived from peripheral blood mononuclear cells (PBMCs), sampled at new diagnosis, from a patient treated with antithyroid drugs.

The CDR3 sequence: CSARRGSDTEAFF. For the CDR3, the DNA is TGCAGTGCCAGGAGGGGGTCGGACACTGAAGCTTTCTTT. This chain links TRBV20-1 with TRBJ1-1; D is possibly TRBD1 (6 bases). The CDR3 extends over 13 amino acids. Trimming cost V 6 bases and J 3 bases, with 14 bases left between them. Germline loops: CDR1 DFQATT, CDR2 SNEGSKA (reference sequence).